What follows describes a single T cell receptor (beta chain). No cognate antigen has been identified for it. Per-base qualities were not stored, and no clone one base away is much larger. From the cysteine up to the phenylalanine, the CDR3 has a length of 16 residues. The CDR3 DNA has 48 bases and is translated from base 1. Between the V and J ends, shortened by 5 bases and 7 bases respectively, the junction contains 23 bases. CDR1 and CDR2, per the germline V gene, are SGHVS and FQNEAQ. The sample belongs to a study of cytomegalovirus exposure and HLA in healthy donors (dated by TCRdb to the late 2010s). Looking at the study overall: In an earlier analysis of about 560 of the donors, 276 Gb of sequence data and 90 million to 120 million unique TCR beta sequences from about 179 million T cells were reported. About 300 gigabases of sequencing data and roughly 81 million unique TCR sequences made up an early release that covered 640 HLA-typed donors. The genetic ancestry cluster associated with self-reported Caucasian donors included about 84% of the roughly 400 genotyped donors. The study aimed to test whether cataloging public T cell receptors could reveal signatures of past pathogen exposure. The study profiled the T cell repertoires of 550 to 700 subjects by immunosequencing and related them to cytomegalovirus serostatus. A separate validation cohort of 100 to 150 different subjects was used in addition to the roughly 670-subject first cohort. High-throughput TCR immunosequencing, statistical association of individual TCRs with disease status, and machine learning were combined to predict cytomegalovirus infection status. In a later analysis, previously published TCR beta repertoires from 666 donors were re-analyzed and high-resolution HLA genotyping was added so that TCR occurrence patterns could be studied. In the later analysis, no new phenotypic data were used to find candidate immune exposures; instead, reliance was placed on TCR beta sequences and their occurrence across donors. To decide whether each TCR beta V gene segment behaved as functional or pseudogenic, an earlier analysis of nearly 600 of the donors relied on high-throughput TCR beta sequencing. Donor age, sex, ethnicity and CMV serostatus were compiled together with the repertoire data. A later genetic analysis used genome-wide SNP genotypes for about 60% of the roughly 700 donors, treating that subset as a discovery cohort. Every discovery cohort repertoire had been produced on one sequencing platform. HLA typing covered class I and class II loci at four-digit resolution. Typing coverage varied by locus: roughly 620-640 donors for A, B, C, DRB1 and DQB1; more than 500 for DQA1; around 570 for DPA1; 450 to 480 for DPB1. Four to six DR-DQ haplotypes were handled as single units for association and clustering, since linkage in the cohort was strong. Among some 410 genotyped donors of the cohort, an average of roughly 240,000 unique TCR beta nucleotide sequences were sequenced per donor, around a sixth of them non-productive.

Overall study outcomes, separate from this receptor: In vitro tests confirmed that three of the cytomegalovirus-associated TCR beta chains recognize cytomegalovirus antigens. In the study, approximately 150 TCR beta chains were listed as associated with cytomegalovirus. Compared with equally common non-associated chains, HLA-associated TCR beta chains in a later analysis were more clonally expanded and had lower generation probabilities. Assigning TCR associations to individual alleles was difficult when HLA alleles, especially DR and DQ, strongly co-occurred. The cohort was sequenced for TCR beta chains only, and without alpha or paired-chain data the features that could be detected were limited. A group of highly shared sequence variants was considered likely to be a technical artifact of the sequencing pipeline. The classifier was reported to diagnose cytomegalovirus status with high specificity and sensitivity in both the original cohort and the validation cohort. Across donors, most TCR sequences were observed very rarely, whereas some public TCRs were present in many individuals. Because HLA typing was unavailable for some donors at each locus, only the typed subset was used in association tests. An earlier analysis of several hundred of the donors showed that most TCR beta V segments appeared in productive rearrangements either about 87% or about 30% of the time, which broadly matched IMGT annotations. The 87-base-pair reads could not distinguish some IMGT-functional V segments, including TRBV6-2 and TRBV6-3, so those segments were excluded. Most CMV-associated TCR beta chains appeared to be HLA-restricted in a later analysis, and the HLA associations seemed to be driven largely by CMV exposure. In a later analysis, the rate of TCR association differed among HLA loci, with DRB1 alleles having the most associated TCRs and HLA-C alleles having the fewest. It was suggested by the authors that the approach could potentially be generalized to other disease states and immunological phenotypes. A further reported finding was that TCR beta sequences accurately predicted the HLA-A and HLA-B alleles for most subjects in the first cohort. A later genetic analysis reported fewer N-insertions in productive TCRs among donors in an Asian-associated ancestry cluster than the roughly 700-donor mean. Specific HLA alleles were associated with 15,000 to 20,000 TCR beta sequences at a false discovery rate of 0.05 in a later analysis. In a later genetic analysis, a missense DCLRE1C variant was associated with V-gene and J-gene trimming of TCR beta chains, and the association was replicated in an independent cohort. CMV serostatus was the only immune exposure information available for the cohort. A later analysis reported that several top co-occurrence clusters appeared linked to parvovirus B19, influenza, CMV and Epstein-Barr virus. Roughly uniform sequencing depth across donors was assumed in presence/absence analyses, although this assumption may not hold. The earlier analysis of 450 to 700 of the donors excluded some 16 rarely observed V segments, including chromosome 9 orphons, because counts were too low. Linkage disequilibrium might explain the correlated functional status among segregating V segments, but an unknown experimental factor could not be excluded.

The library was produced with the immunoSEQ multiplex PCR assay. A mixture of 60 forward primers for TCR Vbeta segments and 13 reverse primers for TCR Jbeta segments was used in the multiplex PCR. The CDR3 region of rearranged TCR beta genes was amplified from genomic DNA with a multiplex PCR assay. Amplified TCR beta libraries were sequenced as 87-base-pair reads on the Illumina HiSeq System. In the authors' own workflow: A later analysis tallied tens of millions of unique TCR beta chains across the 550 to 850 repertoires, and roughly 11 million of those chains were shared by two or more donors. To remove PCR and sequencing errors, raw reads were error-corrected and collapsed into unique sequences using a nearest-neighbor algorithm that merged closely related sequences. Alignment of CDR3 sequences to IMGT reference sequences was used to assign V, D and J gene segments. For a sequence to be retained, a match of at least six nucleotides was required to both a V gene segment and a J gene segment. A rearrangement counted as productive if the CDR3 had no stop codons and remained in frame with V and J, and every other rearrangement counted as non-productive. CDR3 was defined according to IMGT convention as the region running from the second conserved V-encoded cysteine to the conserved J-encoded phenylalanine. In an earlier analysis of approximately 500 of the donors, sequences lacking an unambiguous match to a single V gene segment were excluded. In an earlier analysis of some 590 of the donors, a V segment was called functional when productive rearrangements were above 56.7%, and segregating when the standard deviation between donors exceeded 5%. A statistical classification framework was built to diagnose cytomegalovirus status from the catalog of TCR beta chain sequences. In a later analysis, V and J genes were assigned by comparing TCR nucleotide sequences against IMGT/GENE-DB human TR gene sequences. Using the TCRdist pipeline, a later analysis assigned CDR3 sequences along with most-parsimonious VDJ recombination scenarios. In a later analysis, every TCR beta chain was defined by the combination of its CDR3 amino acid sequence and its V-gene family, and reads without a unique V-gene family were dropped. To address suspected cross-contamination and a sequencing artifact, a later analysis removed approximately 600 highly shared, low-generation-probability nucleotide sequences. A later analysis calculated a clonal expansion index for each public chain from normalized within-repertoire ranks of inferred template counts. In a later analysis, generation probabilities were computed using a VDJ recombination model fitted to out-of-frame rearrangements, and the results were checked against IGoR. In a later analysis, TCR-TCR, TCR-HLA and TCR-CMV co-occurrence was scored with hypergeometric tests, and a repertoire-size bias correction was applied to TCR pairs. A later analysis estimated false discovery rates by permuting HLA or CMV assignments 20 times. A later analysis grouped co-occurring TCRs with DBSCAN, adding TCRdist sequence similarity when clustering within HLA-allele-positive subsets. Repertoires with fewer than 30,000 or more than 120,000 public chains were left out of co-occurrence clustering, as were five repertoires with anomalous nucleotide sharing. TCRdb carries this immuneACCESS record with in-frame sequences only. Its versions omit some clonotypes, under half of them owing to an unresolved V gene in the studies checked, with the rest unexplained. The DNA was the basis for D and trimming; V, J and clone size are from that table. Within this sample are some 170,000 clones, with approximately 80% of them counted one time only. 4.9% of the sample is in the top ten clones.

In total, more than 500 healthy bone marrow donors made up the cohort. All cohort members were sampled while nominally healthy, although unrecorded immune exposures were likely present. The donor was CMV seropositive and belonged to the group of more than 250 seropositive cohort members. Every donor gave a peripheral blood sample, and the peripheral blood mononuclear cells from that sample were used for TCR beta sequencing. Genomic DNA extraction from the blood cell samples was performed with the Qiagen DNeasy Blood Extraction Kit. The specimen was PBMCs. The sequence links TRBV7-8 to TRBJ1-2; the D gene assignment is ambiguous. This TCR derives from a woman younger than 35 in good health and CMV-seropositive. The CDR3 is CASSPGTVRLDGGYTF. The nucleotide sequence is given as TGTGCCAGCAGCCCCGGAACAGTCCGGTTAGATGGTGGCTACACCTTC.